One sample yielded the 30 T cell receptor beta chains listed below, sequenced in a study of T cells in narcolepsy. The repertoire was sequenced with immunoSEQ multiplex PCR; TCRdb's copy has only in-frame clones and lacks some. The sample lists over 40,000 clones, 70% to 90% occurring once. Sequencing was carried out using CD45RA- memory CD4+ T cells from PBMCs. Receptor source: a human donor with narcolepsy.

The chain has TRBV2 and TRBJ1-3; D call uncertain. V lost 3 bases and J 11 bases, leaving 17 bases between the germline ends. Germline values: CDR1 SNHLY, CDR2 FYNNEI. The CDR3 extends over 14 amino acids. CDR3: CASSDGGRDRPIYF. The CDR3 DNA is TGTGCCAGCAGTGATGGAGGACGGGATCGACCCATATATTTT.

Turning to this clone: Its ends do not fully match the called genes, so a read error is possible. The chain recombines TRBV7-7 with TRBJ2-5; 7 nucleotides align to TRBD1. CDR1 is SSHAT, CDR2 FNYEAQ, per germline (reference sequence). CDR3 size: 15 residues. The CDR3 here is CASSSRQGRGETQYF. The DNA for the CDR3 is TGTGCTAGCAGCTCCCGACAGGGAAGGGGAGAGACCCAGTACTTC.

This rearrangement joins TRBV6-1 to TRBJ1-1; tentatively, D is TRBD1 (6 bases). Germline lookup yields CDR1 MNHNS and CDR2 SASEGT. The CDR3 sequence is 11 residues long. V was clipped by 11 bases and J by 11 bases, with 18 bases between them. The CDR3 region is CASQRQGRAFF. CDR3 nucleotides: TGTGCCTCCCAAAGGCAGGGGAGGGCTTTCTTT.

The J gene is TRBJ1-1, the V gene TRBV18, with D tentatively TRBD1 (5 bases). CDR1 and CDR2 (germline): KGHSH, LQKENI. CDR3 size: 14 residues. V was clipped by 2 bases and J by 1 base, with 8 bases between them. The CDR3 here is CASSPGDANTEAFF. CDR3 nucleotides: TGTGCCAGCTCACCAGGGGACGCGAACACTGAAGCTTTCTTT.

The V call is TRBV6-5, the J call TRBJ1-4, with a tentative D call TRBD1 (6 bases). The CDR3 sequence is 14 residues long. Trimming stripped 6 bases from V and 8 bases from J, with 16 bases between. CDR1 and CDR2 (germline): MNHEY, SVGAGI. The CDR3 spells CASRGSGGGEKLFF. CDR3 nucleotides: TGTGCCAGCAGAGGCTCCGGGGGCGGGGAAAAACTGTTTTTT.

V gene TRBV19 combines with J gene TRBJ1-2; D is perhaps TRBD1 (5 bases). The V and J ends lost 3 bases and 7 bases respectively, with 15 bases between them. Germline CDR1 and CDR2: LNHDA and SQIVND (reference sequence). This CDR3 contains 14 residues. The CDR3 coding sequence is TGTGCCAGTAGTATTCTGGACAATTCAGTTGGCTACACCTTC. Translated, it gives CASSILDNSVGYTF.

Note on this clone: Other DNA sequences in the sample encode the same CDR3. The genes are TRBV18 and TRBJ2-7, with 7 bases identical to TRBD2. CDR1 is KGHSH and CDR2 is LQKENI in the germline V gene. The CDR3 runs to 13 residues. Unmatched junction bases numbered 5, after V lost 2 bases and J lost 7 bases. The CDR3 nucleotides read TGTGCCAGCTCACCAGCGGCCGGGAGGGAGCAGTACTTC. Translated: CASSPAAGREQYF. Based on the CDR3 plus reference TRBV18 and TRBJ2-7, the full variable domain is NAGVMQNPRHLVRRRGQEARLRCSPMKGHSHVYWYRQLPEEGLKFMVYLQKENIIDESGMPKERFSAEFPKEGPSILRIQQVVRGDSAAYFCASSPAAGREQYFGPGTRLTVT.

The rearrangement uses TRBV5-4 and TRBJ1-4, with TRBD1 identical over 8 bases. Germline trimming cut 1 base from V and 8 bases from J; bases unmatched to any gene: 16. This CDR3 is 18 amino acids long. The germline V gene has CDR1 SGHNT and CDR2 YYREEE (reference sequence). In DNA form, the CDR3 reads TGTGCCAGCAGCTTGACTGGCAGGGGGCCCTATGAGGGGGAAAAACTGTTTTTT. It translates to CASSLTGRGPYEGEKLFF.

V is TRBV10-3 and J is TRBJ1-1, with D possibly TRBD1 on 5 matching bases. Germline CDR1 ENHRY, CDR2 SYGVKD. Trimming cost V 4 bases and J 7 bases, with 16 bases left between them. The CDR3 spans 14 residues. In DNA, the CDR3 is TGTGCCATCAGTGGCTTCCCGGGGACGGGTGAAGCTTTCTTT. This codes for CAISGFPGTGEAFF.

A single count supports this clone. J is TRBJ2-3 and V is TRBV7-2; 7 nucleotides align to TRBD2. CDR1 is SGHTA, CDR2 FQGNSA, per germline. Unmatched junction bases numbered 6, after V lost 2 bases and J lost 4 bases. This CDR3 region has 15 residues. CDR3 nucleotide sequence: TGTGCCAGCAGCTTAAATGGCGGGAGCCCAGATACGCAGTATTTT. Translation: CASSLNGGSPDTQYF.

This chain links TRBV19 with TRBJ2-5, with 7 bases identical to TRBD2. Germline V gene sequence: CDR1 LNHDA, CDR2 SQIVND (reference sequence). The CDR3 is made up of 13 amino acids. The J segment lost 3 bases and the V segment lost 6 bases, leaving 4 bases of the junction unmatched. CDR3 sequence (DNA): TGTGCCAGTAGAATGGGGGGGAAAGAGACCCAGTACTTC. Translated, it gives CASRMGGKETQYF.

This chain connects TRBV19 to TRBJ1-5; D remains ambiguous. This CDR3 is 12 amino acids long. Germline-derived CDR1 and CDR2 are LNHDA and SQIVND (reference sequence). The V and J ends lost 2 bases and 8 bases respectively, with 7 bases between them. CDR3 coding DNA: TGTGCCAGTAGTATATCGGGTGAGCCCCAGCATTTT. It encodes CASSISGEPQHF.

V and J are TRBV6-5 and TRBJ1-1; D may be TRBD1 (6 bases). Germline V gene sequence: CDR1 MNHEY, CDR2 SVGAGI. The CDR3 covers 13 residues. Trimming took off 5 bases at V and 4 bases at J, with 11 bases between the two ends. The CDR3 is CASSLQGGTEAFF. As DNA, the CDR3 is TGTGCCAGCAGTCTACAGGGTGGCACTGAAGCTTTCTTT.

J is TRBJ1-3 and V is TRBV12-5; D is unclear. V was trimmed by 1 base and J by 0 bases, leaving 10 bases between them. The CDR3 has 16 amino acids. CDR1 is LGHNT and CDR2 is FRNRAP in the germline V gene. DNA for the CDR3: TGTGCTAGTGGTTTGGGGTCAGACCTCTCTGGAAACACCATATATTTT. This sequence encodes CASGLGSDLSGNTIYF.

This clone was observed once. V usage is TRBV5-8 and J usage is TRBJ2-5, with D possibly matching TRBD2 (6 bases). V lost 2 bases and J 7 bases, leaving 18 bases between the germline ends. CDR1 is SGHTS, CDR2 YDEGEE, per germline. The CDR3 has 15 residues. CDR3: CASSFLSGSGGTQYF. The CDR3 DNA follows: TGTGCCAGCAGCTTCCTTAGCGGATCCGGAGGGACCCAGTACTTC.

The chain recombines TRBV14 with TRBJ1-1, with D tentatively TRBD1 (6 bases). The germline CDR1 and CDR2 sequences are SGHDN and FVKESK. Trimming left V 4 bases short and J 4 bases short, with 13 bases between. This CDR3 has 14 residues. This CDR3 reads CASSLTGRSTEAFF. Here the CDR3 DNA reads TGTGCCAGCAGCCTAACAGGGCGGTCCACTGAAGCTTTCTTT.

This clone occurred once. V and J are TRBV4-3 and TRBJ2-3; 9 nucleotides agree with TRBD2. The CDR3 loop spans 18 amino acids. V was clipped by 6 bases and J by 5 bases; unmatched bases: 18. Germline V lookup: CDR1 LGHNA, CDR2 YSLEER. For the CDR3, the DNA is TGCGCCAGCAGGGACCCTTTTGGCGGGGGGGCGCTGGAAGATACGCAGTATTTT. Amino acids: CASRDPFGGGALEDTQYF.

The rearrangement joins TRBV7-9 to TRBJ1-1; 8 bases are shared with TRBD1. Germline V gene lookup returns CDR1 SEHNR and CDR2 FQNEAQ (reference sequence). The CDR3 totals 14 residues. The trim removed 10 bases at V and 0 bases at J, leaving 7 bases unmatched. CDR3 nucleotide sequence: TGTGCCATAGCAGGGGGCTTATTGAACACTGAAGCTTTCTTT. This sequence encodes CAIAGGLLNTEAFF.

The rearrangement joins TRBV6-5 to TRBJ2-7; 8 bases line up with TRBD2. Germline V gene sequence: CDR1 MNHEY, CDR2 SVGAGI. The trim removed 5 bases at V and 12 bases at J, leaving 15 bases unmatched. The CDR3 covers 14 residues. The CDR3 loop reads CASSAGTSTVEAYF. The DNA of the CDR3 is TGTGCCAGCAGTGCCGGGACTAGTACCGTCGAAGCGTACTTC.

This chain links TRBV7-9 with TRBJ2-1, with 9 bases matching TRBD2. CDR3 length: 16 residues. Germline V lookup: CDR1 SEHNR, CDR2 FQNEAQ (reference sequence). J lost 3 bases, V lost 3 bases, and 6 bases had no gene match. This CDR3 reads CASSFSAGGIYNEQFF. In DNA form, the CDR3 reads TGTGCCAGCAGCTTTTCAGCGGGAGGTATCTACAATGAGCAGTTCTTC.

The CDR3 nucleotides are TGCAGCCTAACCACGGCGGGGGGGGATATGGATACGCAGTATTTT. It specifies CSLTTAGGDMDTQYF. The V call is TRBV29-1, the J call TRBJ2-3; the match to TRBD2 covers 9 bases. The CDR3 has 15 amino acids. Germline V gene lookup returns CDR1 SQVTM and CDR2 ANQGSEA. The V segment lost 8 bases and the J segment 6 bases; nucleotides outside the gene matches: 15.

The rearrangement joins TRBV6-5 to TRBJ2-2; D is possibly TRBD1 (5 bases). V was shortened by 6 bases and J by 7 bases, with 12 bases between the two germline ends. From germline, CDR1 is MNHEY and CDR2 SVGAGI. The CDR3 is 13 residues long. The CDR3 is CASRAGNSGELFF. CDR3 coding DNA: TGTGCCAGCAGGGCAGGGAATAGCGGGGAGCTGTTTTTT.

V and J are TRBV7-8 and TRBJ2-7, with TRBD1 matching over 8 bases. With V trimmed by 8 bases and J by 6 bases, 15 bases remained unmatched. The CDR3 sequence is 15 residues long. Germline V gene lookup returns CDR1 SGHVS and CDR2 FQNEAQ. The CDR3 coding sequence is TGTGCCAGCGAGACGCGTCGACAGGGGAATTTCGAGCAGTACTTC. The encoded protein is CASETRRQGNFEQYF.

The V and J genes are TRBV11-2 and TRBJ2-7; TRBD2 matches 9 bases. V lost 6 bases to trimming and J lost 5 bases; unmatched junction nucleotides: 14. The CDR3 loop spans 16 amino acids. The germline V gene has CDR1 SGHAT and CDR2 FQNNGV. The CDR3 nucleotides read TGTGCCAGCAGTCCCACTACCGGGACTAGCAGGAACGAGCAGTACTTC. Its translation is CASSPTTGTSRNEQYF.

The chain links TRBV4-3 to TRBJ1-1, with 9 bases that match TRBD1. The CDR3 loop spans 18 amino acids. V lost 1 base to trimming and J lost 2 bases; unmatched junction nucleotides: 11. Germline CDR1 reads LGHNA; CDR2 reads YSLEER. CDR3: CASSQGLATGGKNTEAFF. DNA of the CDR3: TGCGCCAGCAGCCAAGGTTTGGCGACAGGGGGTAAAAACACTGAAGCTTTCTTT.

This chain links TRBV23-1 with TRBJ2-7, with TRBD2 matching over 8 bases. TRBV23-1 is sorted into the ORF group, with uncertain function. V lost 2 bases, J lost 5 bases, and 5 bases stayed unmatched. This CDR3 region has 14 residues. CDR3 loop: CASSQTGGGNEQYF. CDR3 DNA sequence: TGCGCCAGCAGTCAAACCGGGGGGGGGAACGAGCAGTACTTC.

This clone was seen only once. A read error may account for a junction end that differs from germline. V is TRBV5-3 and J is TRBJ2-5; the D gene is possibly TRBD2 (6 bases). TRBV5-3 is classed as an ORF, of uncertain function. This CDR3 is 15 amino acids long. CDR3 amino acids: CASSLAAGRQETQYF. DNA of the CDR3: TGTGCCAGCAGCTTAGCGGCGGGAAGACAAGAGACCCAGTACTTC.

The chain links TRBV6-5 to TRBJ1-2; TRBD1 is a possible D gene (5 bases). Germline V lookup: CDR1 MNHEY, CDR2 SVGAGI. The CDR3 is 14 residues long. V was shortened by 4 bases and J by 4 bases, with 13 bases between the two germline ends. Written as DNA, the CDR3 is TGTGCCAGCAGTTCCGGAGGAGGGGTCTATGGCTACACCTTC. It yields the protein CASSSGGGVYGYTF.

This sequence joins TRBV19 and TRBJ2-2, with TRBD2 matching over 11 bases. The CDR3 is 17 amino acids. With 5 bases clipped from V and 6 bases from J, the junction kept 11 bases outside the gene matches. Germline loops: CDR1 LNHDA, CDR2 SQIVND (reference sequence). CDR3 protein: CASSPHLAGGLPGELFF. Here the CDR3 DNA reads TGTGCCAGTAGTCCTCACTTAGCGGGGGGGCTCCCCGGGGAGCTGTTTTTT.

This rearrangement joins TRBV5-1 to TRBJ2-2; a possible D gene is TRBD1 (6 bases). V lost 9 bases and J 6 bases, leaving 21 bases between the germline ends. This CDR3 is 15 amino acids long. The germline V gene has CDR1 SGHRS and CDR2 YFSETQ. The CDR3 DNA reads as TGCGCCACCCGGATAGCAGGGGATCGTCCCGGGGAGCTGTTTTTT. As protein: CATRIAGDRPGELFF. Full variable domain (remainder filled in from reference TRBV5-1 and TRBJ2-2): KAGVTQTPRYLIKTRGQQVTLSCSPISGHRSVSWYQQTPGQGLQFLFEYFSETQRNKGNFPGRFSGRQFSNSRSEMNVSTLELGDSALYLCATRIAGDRPGELFFGEGSRLTVL.